The rows below give T cell receptor beta chains drawn from one sample of a study of early T cells in non-severe SARS-CoV-2 infection. TCRdb called the 5' RACE reads again in MiXCR, with one record for every CDR3 protein. The sample yields about 100,000 distinct CDR3 sequences, approximately 13% seen once. Sequences were obtained from whole blood. The source is an adult who was a healthcare worker with PCR-confirmed SARS-CoV-2 infection or an uninfected control (not recorded which). CDR3s include the opening cysteine and the closing phenylalanine or tryptophan. Size values are once, few and many counts, or a class for expanded clones, and some rows have none.

TRBV20-1	NA	TRBJ2-7	CSASIAFGLEQYF
TRBV7-9	many	TRBJ2-1	CASSFFSGGPNEQFF
TRBV20-1	NA	TRBJ1-2	CSAHEGSDYGYTF
TRBV19	NA	TRBJ1-2	CASSIRESSYSNYGYTF
TRBV7-8	many	TRBJ1-2	CASSPGPGAYGYTF
TRBV11-2	many	TRBJ1-1	CASSTQRQGTEAFF
TRBV6-5	many	TRBJ2-3	CASSYLSGGADTQYF
TRBV4-1	many	TRBJ2-4	CASSQVVKNIQYF
TRBV6-1	few	TRBJ1-4	CASSEALGEKLFF
TRBV29-1	NA	TRBJ2-2	CSVRVSGLNTGELFF
TRBV6-6	few	TRBJ1-1	CASTQRRAFF
TRBV10-2	NA	TRBJ2-1	CASKLAGGHGEQFF
TRBV28	NA	TRBJ1-5	CASTEVTNQPQHF
TRBV12-3/TRBV12-4	NA	TRBJ1-3	CASSPPRNTIYF
TRBV12-3/TRBV12-4	NA	TRBJ2-1	CASSFRGQADNEQFF
TRBV28	few	TRBJ2-6	CASSFRAGSPSGANVLTF
TRBV21-1	NA	TRBJ2-7	CASSTYRVFQYF
TRBV28	NA	TRBJ2-7	CASIAGGASYEQYF
TRBV6-5	NA	TRBJ1-2	CASSYGTYYGYTF
TRBV5-1	NA	TRBJ1-2	CASSLNQGNYGYTF
TRBV27	few	TRBJ2-3	CASSHLDTQYF
TRBV28	few	TRBJ1-5	CASITRGWPQHF
TRBV20-1	NA	TRBJ2-1	CSARDRRAQGYNEQFF
TRBV19	NA	TRBJ1-5	CATPEGLDHQPQHF
TRBV28	few	TRBJ2-7	CASSLFWGALISYEQYF
TRBV6-5	few	TRBJ1-2	CASSGTVGYGYTF
TRBV11-2	many	TRBJ2-3	CASRSPTGNEVYTDTQYF
TRBV5-4	few	TRBJ1-6	CASSSGGADSPLHF
TRBV6-5	NA	TRBJ1-1	CASSYEGTRGTEAFF
TRBV12-3/TRBV12-4	few	TRBJ1-4	CASRDGGRGLKLFF
TRBV11-1	many	TRBJ2-1	CASSIPGQGAWEQFF
TRBV11-2	NA	TRBJ2-5	CASSSDRLETQYF
TRBV28	NA	TRBJ2-7	CASSLGQGAPYEQYF
TRBV7-6	once	TRBJ2-7	CASSLASPGANSREQYF
TRBV18	few	TRBJ1-3	CASSPGTSGNTIYF
TRBV28	NA	TRBJ1-1	CASSRTGRGRETFF
TRBV19	many	TRBJ2-7	CASSIGLGRRAENEQYF
TRBV7-2	NA	TRBJ1-1	CASSSLGERAEAFF
TRBV7-3	NA	TRBJ2-3	CASSLTGSGGRGDTQYF
TRBV2	many	TRBJ2-7	CASSQKVSSYEQYF
TRBV29-1	few	TRBJ2-2	CSVGGVLAGELFF
TRBV29-1	many	TRBJ1-1	CSVLVHLNTEAFF
TRBV9	many	TRBJ2-2	CASSVRAGTNTGELFF
TRBV20-1	many	TRBJ1-1	CSARPLGQGGTEAFF
TRBV28	many	TRBJ2-1	CASSIPGLAVGYF
TRBV29-1	NA	TRBJ2-2	CSGRTGLTGELFF
TRBV9	NA	TRBJ2-2	CASSIWQGGTGELFF